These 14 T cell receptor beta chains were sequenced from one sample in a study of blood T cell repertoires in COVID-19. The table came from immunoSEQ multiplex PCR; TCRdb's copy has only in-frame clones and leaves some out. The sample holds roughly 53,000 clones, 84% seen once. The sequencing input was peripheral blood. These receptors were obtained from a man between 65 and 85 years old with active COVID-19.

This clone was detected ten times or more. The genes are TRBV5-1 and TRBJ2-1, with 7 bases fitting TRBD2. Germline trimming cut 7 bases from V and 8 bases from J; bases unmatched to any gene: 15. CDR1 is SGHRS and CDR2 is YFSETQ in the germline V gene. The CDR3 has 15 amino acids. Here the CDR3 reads CASSPGDRLADEQFF. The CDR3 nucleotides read TGCGCCAGCTCACCCGGGGATCGACTAGCCGATGAGCAGTTCTTC.

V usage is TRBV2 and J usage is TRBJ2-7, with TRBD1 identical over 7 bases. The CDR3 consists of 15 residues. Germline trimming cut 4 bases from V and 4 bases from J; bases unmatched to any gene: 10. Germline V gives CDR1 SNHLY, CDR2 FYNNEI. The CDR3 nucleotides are TGTGCCAGCAGTGGACAGGGACCTCTGGGGTACGAGCAGTACTTC. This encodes CASSGQGPLGYEQYF.

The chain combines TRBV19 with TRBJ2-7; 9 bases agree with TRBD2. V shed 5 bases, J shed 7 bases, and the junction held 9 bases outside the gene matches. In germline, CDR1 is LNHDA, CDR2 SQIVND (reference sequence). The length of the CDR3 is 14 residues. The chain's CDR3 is CASSLAGGPQEQYF. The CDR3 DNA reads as TGTGCCAGTAGTCTTGCGGGAGGGCCTCAGGAGCAGTACTTC.

CDR3 nucleotides: TGTGCCAGTAGTATACCCGAGACTCGAGATACGCAGTATTTT. As protein: CASSIPETRDTQYF. V is TRBV19 and J is TRBJ2-3; D remains ambiguous. Trimming left V 2 bases short and J 5 bases short, with 11 bases between. CDR1 LNHDA and CDR2 SQIVND come from the germline V gene (reference sequence). This CDR3 is 14 amino acids long.

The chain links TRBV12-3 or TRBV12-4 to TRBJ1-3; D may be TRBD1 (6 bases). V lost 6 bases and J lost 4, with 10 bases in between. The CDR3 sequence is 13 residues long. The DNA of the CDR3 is TGTGCCAGCAGCCAGGGGCAAGGAAACACCATATATTTT. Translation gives CASSQGQGNTIYF.

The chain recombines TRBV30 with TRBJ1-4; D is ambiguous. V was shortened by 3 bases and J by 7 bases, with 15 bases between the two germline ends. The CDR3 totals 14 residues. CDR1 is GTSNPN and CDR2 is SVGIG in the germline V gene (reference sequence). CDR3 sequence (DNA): TGTGCCTGGAGCCAAGGTAATGGCGGTGAAAAACTGTTTTTT. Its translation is CAWSQGNGGEKLFF.

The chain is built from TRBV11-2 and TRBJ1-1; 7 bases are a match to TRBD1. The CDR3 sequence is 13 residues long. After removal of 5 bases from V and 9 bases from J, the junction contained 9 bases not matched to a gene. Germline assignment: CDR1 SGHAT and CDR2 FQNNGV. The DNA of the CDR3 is TGTGCCAGCAGCCCTCTCCGGGACAGAAAAGCTTTCTTT. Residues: CASSPLRDRKAFF.

In DNA, the CDR3 is TGTGCCAGCAGCCCACGAGCGGGAGGATCGGGCTCCTACAATGAGCAGTTCTTC. Encoded protein: CASSPRAGGSGSYNEQFF. The chain recombines TRBV5-6 with TRBJ2-1; 9 nucleotides line up with TRBD2. The CDR3 has 18 amino acids. Germline assignment: CDR1 SGHDT and CDR2 YYEEEE. Trimming removed 4 bases from V and 0 bases from J; junction bases left unmatched: 11. Filled out from reference TRBV5-6 and TRBJ2-1, the complete variable domain reads DAGVTQSPTHLIKTRGQQVTLRCSPKSGHDTVSWYQQALGQGPQFIFQYYEEEERQRGNFPDRFSGHQFPNYSSELNVNALLLGDSALYLCASSPRAGGSGSYNEQFFGPGTRLTVL.

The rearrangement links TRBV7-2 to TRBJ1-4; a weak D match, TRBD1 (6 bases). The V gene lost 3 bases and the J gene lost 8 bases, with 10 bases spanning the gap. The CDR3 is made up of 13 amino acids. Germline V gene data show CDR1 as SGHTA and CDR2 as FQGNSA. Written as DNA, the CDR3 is TGTGCCAGCAGCTTTTTGGGGGCGGAAAAACTGTTTTTT. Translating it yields CASSFLGAEKLFF.

DNA of the CDR3: TGTGCCACCAGCAGAGATGGGGACAGCTCCTACGAGCAGTACTTC. Its translation is CATSRDGDSSYEQYF. The chain couples TRBV15 to TRBJ2-7; 7 bases fit TRBD1. The germline V gene encodes CDR1 LNHNV and CDR2 YYDKDF (reference sequence). The CDR3 spans 15 residues. V shed 0 bases and J 0 bases; nucleotides not matched to a gene: 2.

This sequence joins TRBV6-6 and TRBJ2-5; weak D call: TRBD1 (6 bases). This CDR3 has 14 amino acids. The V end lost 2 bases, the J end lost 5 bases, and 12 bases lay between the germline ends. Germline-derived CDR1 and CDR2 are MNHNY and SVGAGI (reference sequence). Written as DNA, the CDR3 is TGTGCCAGCAGTTACCCGGGACAAGGGGAGACCCAGTACTTC. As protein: CASSYPGQGETQYF.

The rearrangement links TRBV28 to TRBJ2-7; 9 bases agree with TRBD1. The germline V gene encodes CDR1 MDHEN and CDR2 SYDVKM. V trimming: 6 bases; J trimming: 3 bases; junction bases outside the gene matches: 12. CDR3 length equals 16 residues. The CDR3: CASRKYPGQGYYEQYF. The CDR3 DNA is TGTGCCAGCAGGAAATATCCGGGACAGGGCTACTACGAGCAGTACTTC.

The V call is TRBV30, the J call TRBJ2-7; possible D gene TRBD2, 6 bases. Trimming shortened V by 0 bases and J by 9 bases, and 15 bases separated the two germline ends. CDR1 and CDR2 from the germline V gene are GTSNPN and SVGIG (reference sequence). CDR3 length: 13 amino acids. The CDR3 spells CAWSVNFGGRQYF. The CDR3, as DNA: TGTGCCTGGAGTGTAAATTTCGGGGGAAGGCAGTACTTC.

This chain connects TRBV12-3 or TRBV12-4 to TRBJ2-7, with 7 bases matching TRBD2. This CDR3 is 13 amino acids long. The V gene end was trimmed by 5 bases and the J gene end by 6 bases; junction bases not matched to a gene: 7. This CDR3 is CASSPSGGPEQYF. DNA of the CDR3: TGTGCCAGCAGTCCCTCGGGGGGACCCGAGCAGTACTTC.